These 10 T cell receptor beta chains share one sample of origin, sequenced in a study of CD8+ T cells in alopecia areata (dated by TCRdb to 2017 to 2018). The library was prepared using the immunoSEQ multiplex PCR assay. RNA was extracted from all samples and reverse transcribed into cDNA, which served as template for TCR sequencing. TCRdb holds this immuneACCESS table with in-frame rearrangements only. Some clones are missing; in checked studies, unresolved V genes explain under half, and the rest has no known cause. This sample has about 190,000 clones in its table, and more than 50% of those were observed once. The ten largest clones add up to just over 1% of the sample. The time point label, as the study defines it: less than 25 weeks on oral tofacitinib. Taken with the paper, the label for treatment or condition translates to: oral pan-JAK inhibitor, 5-10 mg twice daily. The sample consisted of CD4+ T cells sorted from blood, taken at week 24, from a patient treated with tofacitinib. All receptors come from a human donor with alopecia areata.

The chain couples TRBV6-1 to TRBJ1-5, with D tentatively TRBD1 (5 bases). V lost 1 base to trimming and J lost 6 bases, with 7 bases between them. CDR1 is MNHNS and CDR2 is SASEGT in the germline V gene. The CDR3 loop spans 13 amino acids. The CDR3 DNA follows: TGTGCCAGCAGTGAAGGGCAGGGTCAGCCCCAGCATTTT. It encodes CASSEGQGQPQHF.

V and J are TRBV15 and TRBJ2-7; D ambiguous. This CDR3 spans 12 amino acids. The V and J ends lost 5 bases and 4 bases respectively, with 9 bases between them. The germline V gene encodes CDR1 LNHNV and CDR2 YYDKDF (reference sequence). In DNA form, the CDR3 reads TGTGCCACCAGCTTGATAGGGTACGAGCAGTACTTC. It is translated as CATSLIGYEQYF.

The table lists this clone with a few counts. The rearrangement uses TRBV6-5 and TRBJ1-5, with a possible D match to TRBD1 (5 bases). Germline V lookup: CDR1 MNHEY, CDR2 SVGAGI. The CDR3 contains 14 residues. Trimming cost V 6 bases and J 2 bases, with 11 bases left between them. The CDR3 DNA sequence: TGTGCCAGCAGCCCAGGGAGGGGCAATCAGCCCCAGCATTTT. It translates to CASSPGRGNQPQHF.

At least ten counts were recorded for this clone. J is TRBJ2-2 and V is TRBV6-4; 9 bases line up with TRBD2. V gave up 4 bases and J gave up 3 bases; unmatched junction bases: 0. CDR1 is MRHNA, CDR2 SNTAGT, per germline. The CDR3 runs 14 residues. CDR3 DNA: TGTGCCAGCAGTGCTAGCGGGGACACCGGGGAGCTGTTTTTT. Its protein is CASSASGDTGELFF.

This rearrangement joins TRBV2 to TRBJ1-1; D not resolved. Deletions cut 6 bases from V and 7 bases from J, with 9 bases between. Germline V lookup: CDR1 SNHLY, CDR2 FYNNEI. The CDR3 loop spans 11 amino acids. DNA of the CDR3: TGTGCCAGCAGCGTAGACATTGAAGCTTTCTTT. Residues: CASSVDIEAFF.

This chain joins TRBV6-5 and TRBJ2-5, with D uncertain. This CDR3 has 13 residues. Germline CDR1 MNHEY, CDR2 SVGAGI. The V end lost 3 bases, the J end lost 5 bases, and 10 bases lay between the germline ends. CDR3 sequence reads: CASSYLVGETQYF. DNA for the CDR3: TGTGCCAGCAGTTATTTGGTAGGGGAGACCCAGTACTTC.

This clone has only a few counts. V usage is TRBV6-6 and J usage is TRBJ1-1, with D hard to call. The CDR3 covers 16 residues. Deletions cut 0 bases from V and 4 bases from J, with 15 bases between. Germline V gene lookup returns CDR1 MNHNY and CDR2 SVGAGI (reference sequence). DNA of the CDR3: TGTGCCAGCAGTTACTCCCCGGGATCAATTCCCACTGAAGCTTTCTTT. Translated: CASSYSPGSIPTEAFF.

The chain recombines TRBV27 with TRBJ1-2; D possibly corresponds to TRBD1 (5 bases). V shed 5 bases and J shed 8 bases, with 12 bases lying between them. There are 12 residues in the CDR3. The germline CDR1 and CDR2 sequences are MNHEY and SMNVEV (reference sequence). In DNA, the CDR3 is TGTGCCAGCAGTCTCCCTTGGGACGGCTACACCTTC. It translates to CASSLPWDGYTF.

The V and J genes are TRBV30 and TRBJ2-7; no firm D call. V was clipped by 5 bases and J by 3 bases, with 8 bases between them. CDR1 is GTSNPN and CDR2 is SVGIG in the germline V gene (reference sequence). CDR3 size: 11 residues. CDR3 DNA: TGTGCCTGGGGAAGAAACTACGAGCAGTACTTC. Translating gives CAWGRNYEQYF.

This clone was observed many times. The chain uses TRBV7-2 and TRBJ2-3; TRBD2 agrees at 10 bases. V lost 2 bases, J lost 9 bases, and 5 bases stayed unmatched. Germline loops: CDR1 SGHTA, CDR2 FQGNSA. The CDR3 is made up of 14 amino acids. The chain's CDR3 is CASSLPPTSGTQYF. DNA for the CDR3: TGTGCCAGCAGCTTACCCCCGACTAGCGGGACGCAGTATTTT.